The 32 T cell receptor beta chains reported below all come from one sample, sequenced in a study of cytotoxic CD8 clonotypes in ibrutinib-treated CLL. Produced via immunoSEQ multiplex PCR; TCRdb's table is partial and in-frame only. The sample carries approximately 100,000 clones, 70% to 80% recorded once. The sequencing used PBMCs, collected after 24 months of ibrutinib treatment. The receptor set was obtained from a human donor with chronic lymphocytic leukemia.

The V and J genes are TRBV18 and TRBJ2-3; TRBD2 agrees at 8 bases. Germline CDR1 and CDR2: KGHSH and LQKENI. CDR3 length equals 14 residues. V lost 6 bases to trimming and J lost 4 bases; unmatched junction nucleotides: 6. DNA for the CDR3: TGTGCCAGCTCCCTCACGGGGGGGTCAGATACGCAGTATTTT. Protein sequence: CASSLTGGSDTQYF. The full variable domain, its missing parts supplied by reference TRBV18 and TRBJ2-3, is NAGVMQNPRHLVRRRGQEARLRCSPMKGHSHVYWYRQLPEEGLKFMVYLQKENIIDESGMPKERFSAEFPKEGPSILRIQQVVRGDSAAYFCASSLTGGSDTQYFGPGTRLTVL.

The gene calls are TRBV2 and TRBJ2-5; D is possibly TRBD1 (6 bases). Germline V gives CDR1 SNHLY, CDR2 FYNNEI. Trimming removed 7 bases from V and 4 bases from J, with 19 bases in between. The CDR3 consists of 15 residues. The chain's CDR3 is CASKPRWGQRETQYF. In DNA form, the CDR3 reads TGTGCCAGCAAGCCCAGATGGGGGCAGCGAGAGACCCAGTACTTC.

This clone was counted once. The chain carries TRBV7-9 and TRBJ2-1; TRBD1 agrees at 8 bases. The J segment lost 2 bases and the V segment lost 6 bases, leaving 3 bases of the junction unmatched. CDR3 length equals 14 residues. CDR1 is SEHNR and CDR2 is FQNEAQ in the germline V gene (reference sequence). CDR3 sequence: CASSPGQAYNEQFF. The CDR3 bases are TGTGCCAGCAGTCCGGGACAGGCCTACAATGAGCAGTTCTTC. Based on the CDR3 plus reference TRBV7-9 and TRBJ2-1, the full variable domain is DTGVSQNPRHKITKRGQNVTFRCDPISEHNRLYWYRQTLGQGPEFLTYFQNEAQLEKSRLLSDRFSAERPKGSFSTLEIQRTEQGDSAMYLCASSPGQAYNEQFFGPGTRLTVL.

The rearrangement uses TRBV5-1 and TRBJ1-4, with D tentatively TRBD1 (5 bases). There are 15 residues in the CDR3. With 0 bases removed from V and 8 bases from J, the gap between germline ends came to 14 bases. Germline-derived CDR1 and CDR2 are SGHRS and YFSETQ. The CDR3 DNA follows: TGCGCCAGCAGCTTGGGTAGGGCCCAGGGCGAAAAACTGTTTTTT. This gives the protein CASSLGRAQGEKLFF.

The chain joins TRBV18 to TRBJ2-7; D may be TRBD1 (6 bases). This CDR3 is 14 amino acids long. Per germline, CDR1 KGHSH and CDR2 LQKENI. With 1 base removed from V and 2 bases from J, the gap between germline ends came to 9 bases. The CDR3 loop reads CASSPRGQTYEQYF. The CDR3 DNA is TGTGCCAGCTCACCACGAGGACAGACCTACGAGCAGTACTTC.

This clone showed up just once. The chain is built from TRBV7-9 and TRBJ1-3, with D possibly being TRBD1 (5 bases). The CDR3 is 16 amino acids. Germline CDR1 reads SEHNR; CDR2 reads FQNEAQ (reference sequence). The germline V and J ends were trimmed by 5 bases and 0 bases, with 14 bases remaining between them. The DNA for the CDR3 is TGTGCCAGCAGCAAAAGTGGAGGGACCTCTGGAAACACCATATATTTT. Translating it yields CASSKSGGTSGNTIYF.

The V gene is TRBV5-1, the J gene TRBJ1-1; D is undetermined. The length of the CDR3 is 15 residues. Trimming removed 0 bases at V and 0 bases at J, with 9 bases between. Germline values: CDR1 SGHRS, CDR2 YFSETQ. CDR3 sequence (DNA): TGCGCCAGCAGCTTGGGAGGGTATATGAACACTGAAGCTTTCTTT. Its protein product is CASSLGGYMNTEAFF.

The chain couples TRBV5-1 to TRBJ1-4, with 9 bases aligning to TRBD1. V shed 5 bases, J shed 8 bases, and the junction held 13 bases outside the gene matches. Germline V gives CDR1 SGHRS, CDR2 YFSETQ. This CDR3 contains 16 residues. This CDR3 is CASSYNPGQGREKLFF. The CDR3 region has the DNA TGCGCCAGCAGTTATAATCCGGGACAGGGCAGGGAAAAACTGTTTTTT.

The chain couples TRBV18 to TRBJ2-2; no clear D. The germline gives CDR1 KGHSH, CDR2 LQKENI. Between the trimmed V and J ends, which lost 4 bases and 0 bases, there was a span of 3 bases. The CDR3 is 13 residues long. CDR3 in amino acids: CASSLPNTGELFF. The CDR3 nucleotides are TGTGCCAGCTCACTACCGAACACCGGGGAGCTGTTTTTT.

As DNA, the CDR3 is TGTGCCATCAGTGTAATCGGGACTAGTGGCGAGCAGTACTTC. It yields the protein CAISVIGTSGEQYF. The chain combines TRBV10-3 with TRBJ2-7, with 8 bases fitting TRBD2. CDR1 and CDR2 (germline): ENHRY, SYGVKD. The trim removed 4 bases at V and 6 bases at J, leaving 8 bases unmatched. The CDR3 runs to 14 residues.

The CDR3 bases are TGTGCCAGCAGCTCGCGCCCCGGGGGCTCCTACGAGCAGTACTTC. This translates into CASSSRPGGSYEQYF. The chain joins TRBV5-4 to TRBJ2-7, with D perhaps TRBD2 (6 bases). The CDR3 has 15 amino acids. Trimming removed 3 bases from V and 0 bases from J, with 13 bases in between. The germline V gene encodes CDR1 SGHNT and CDR2 YYREEE (reference sequence).

This sequence joins TRBV29-1 and TRBJ2-2, with 10 positions matching TRBD1. The CDR3 spans 17 residues. V shed 1 base and J 5 bases; nucleotides not matched to a gene: 10. Germline CDR1 and CDR2: SQVTM and ANQGSEA. The CDR3 protein is CSVEGERDRGRTGELFF. The CDR3 DNA follows: TGCAGCGTTGAAGGGGAAAGGGACAGGGGACGGACCGGGGAGCTGTTTTTT.

The chain combines TRBV2 with TRBJ1-2; 7 positions agree with TRBD1. Germline V gene sequence: CDR1 SNHLY, CDR2 FYNNEI. The CDR3 totals 12 residues. Germline trimming cut 6 bases from V and 3 bases from J; bases unmatched to any gene: 1. DNA for the CDR3: TGTGCCAGCAGAACAGGGGACTATGGCTACACCTTC. Translation gives CASRTGDYGYTF.

This clone came up once. This chain joins TRBV27 and TRBJ1-5; tentatively, D is TRBD1 (5 bases). Looked up from germline, CDR1 is MNHEY and CDR2 is SMNVEV (reference sequence). The CDR3 totals 14 residues. The V gene lost 7 bases and the J gene lost 0 bases, with 10 bases spanning the gap. CDR3 in amino acids: CASNRQYSNQPQHF. The DNA for the CDR3 is TGTGCCAGCAACAGGCAGTATAGCAATCAGCCCCAGCATTTT.

This chain joins TRBV7-9 and TRBJ2-2, with 8 bases matching TRBD1. Germline V gives CDR1 SEHNR, CDR2 FQNEAQ (reference sequence). The CDR3 extends over 13 amino acids. The CDR3 reads CVEDRGYTGELFF. Here the CDR3 DNA reads TGTGTCGAAGACAGGGGTTACACCGGGGAGCTGTTTTTT.

Here the CDR3 DNA reads TGTGCCAGCAGCTTGGTCACTGGGGGTGAGCAGTTCTTC. Its translation: CASSLVTGGEQFF. The genes are TRBV7-9 and TRBJ2-1, with D perhaps given as TRBD1 or TRBD2 (5 bases each). There are 13 residues in the CDR3. The V and J ends lost 3 bases and 9 bases respectively, with 12 bases between them. CDR1 and CDR2 from the germline V gene are SEHNR and FQNEAQ (reference sequence).

This clone was detected only once. The CDR3: CASHTGGYQETQYF. CDR3 sequence (DNA): TGCGCCAGCCACACGGGGGGCTACCAAGAGACCCAGTACTTC. The rearrangement uses TRBV5-1 and TRBJ2-5, with TRBD2 as a possible D gene (7 bases). This CDR3 has 14 residues. Trimming took off 7 bases at V and 0 bases at J, with 13 bases between the two ends. Germline V gene data show CDR1 as SGHRS and CDR2 as YFSETQ.

This clone has just a few counts. The rearrangement joins TRBV11-2 to TRBJ1-1, with D maybe TRBD1 (5 bases). The CDR3 contains 17 residues. The germline V gene has CDR1 SGHAT and CDR2 FQNNGV. Trimming stripped 0 bases from V and 1 base from J, with 15 bases between. The CDR3 protein is CASSLDQVGATNTEAFF. In nucleotides, the CDR3 is TGTGCCAGCAGCTTAGATCAAGTAGGGGCGACGAACACTGAAGCTTTCTTT.

Turning to this clone: This specimen includes other DNA sequences encoding the same CDR3. The chain employs TRBV7-2 and TRBJ2-7; possible D gene TRBD1, 6 bases. With 2 bases removed from V and 1 base from J, the gap between germline ends came to 6 bases. The CDR3 extends over 13 amino acids. Germline V gives CDR1 SGHTA, CDR2 FQGNSA. The CDR3 sequence: CASSLRGSYEQYF. The CDR3 coding sequence is TGTGCCAGCAGCTTAAGGGGGTCCTACGAGCAGTACTTC.

The chain links TRBV7-8 to TRBJ1-6, with 7 bases that match TRBD1. The ends lost 5 bases at V and 5 bases at J; junction bases unmatched: 3. The CDR3 sequence is 14 residues long. Germline CDR1 reads SGHVS; CDR2 reads FQNEAQ. The CDR3: CASSRDRDNSPLHF. CDR3 bases: TGTGCCAGCAGCAGAGACAGGGATAATTCACCCCTCCACTTT.

The rearrangement uses TRBV4-1 and TRBJ2-7, with D perhaps matching TRBD1 (5 bases). Germline CDR1 MGHRA, CDR2 YSYEKL. The CDR3 runs to 15 residues. The V and J ends lost 1 base and 7 bases respectively, with 17 bases between them. DNA for the CDR3: TGCGCCAGCAGCCAAGTTTCAGGCCAGGGATTTGAGCAGTACTTC. Translation gives CASSQVSGQGFEQYF.

V gene TRBV29-1 combines with J gene TRBJ2-5; no firm D call. Germline CDR1 SQVTM, CDR2 ANQGSEA. Trimming shortened V by 0 bases and J by 5 bases, and 7 bases separated the two germline ends. The CDR3 totals 12 residues. The CDR3 DNA is TGCAGCGTTGAAGAGGGGTTGGAGACCCAGTACTTC. It specifies CSVEEGLETQYF.

The V call is TRBV7-8, the J call TRBJ1-4, with D uncertain. V gave up 1 base and J gave up 10 bases, with 16 bases separating them. Per germline, CDR1 SGHVS and CDR2 FQNEAQ. The CDR3 length is 15 residues. The CDR3 DNA follows: TGTGCCAGCAGCTTAGGGACCGGCCCGATGGGAAAACTGTTTTTT. Translated: CASSLGTGPMGKLFF.

This sequence joins TRBV2 and TRBJ1-1, with unresolved D. The CDR3 is 14 residues long. Deletions cut 6 bases from V and 7 bases from J, with 18 bases between. CDR1 is SNHLY and CDR2 is FYNNEI in the germline V gene. For the CDR3, the DNA is TGTGCCAGCAGAGTACGGGTTAACCAAGGTGAAGCTTTCTTT. Amino acid sequence: CASRVRVNQGEAFF. The whole variable domain, remainder taken from reference TRBV2 and TRBJ1-1, is EPEVTQTPSHQVTQMGQEVILRCVPISNHLYFYWYRQILGQKVEFLVSFYNNEISEKSEIFDDQFSVERPDGSNFTLKIRSTKLEDSAMYFCASRVRVNQGEAFFGQGTRLTVV.

Of note for this clone: The sample holds other DNA sequences that translate to the same CDR3. CDR3 coding DNA: TGTGCCTGGAGTGTCTCCAGGAGCACAGATACGCAGTATTTT. Translating gives CAWSVSRSTDTQYF. The V and J genes are TRBV30 and TRBJ2-3, with D uncertain. Germline CDR1 GTSNPN, CDR2 SVGIG (reference sequence). The V gene lost 0 bases and the J gene lost 0 bases, with 7 bases spanning the gap. The CDR3 extends over 14 amino acids.

This clone was observed a handful of times. The chain has TRBV27 and TRBJ1-1, with TRBD1 matching over 7 bases. After removal of 6 bases from V and 3 bases from J, the junction contained 7 bases not matched to a gene. The CDR3 loop spans 14 amino acids. The V gene's germline CDR1 is MNHEY and CDR2 SMNVEV (reference sequence). For the CDR3, the DNA is TGTGCCAGCAGGACGGGACAGATATACACTGAAGCTTTCTTT. This codes for CASRTGQIYTEAFF.

The V call is TRBV5-1, the J call TRBJ2-7, with TRBD1 matching over 11 bases. Germline V gene lookup returns CDR1 SGHRS and CDR2 YFSETQ. There are 14 residues in the CDR3. Losses at the gene ends were 4 bases for V and 5 bases for J; bases not matched to a gene: 5. In DNA form, the CDR3 reads TGCGCCAGCAGCCCGGGACAGGGGGTCGACGAGCAGTACTTC. It yields the protein CASSPGQGVDEQYF.

This CDR3 reads CASSVVGASYNEQFF. CDR3 bases: TGTGCCAGCAGCGTAGTCGGGGCCTCCTACAATGAGCAGTTCTTC. The chain combines TRBV9 with TRBJ2-1; D might be TRBD1 or TRBD2, each matching 5 bases. The V gene's germline CDR1 is SGDLS and CDR2 YYNGEE. The CDR3 totals 15 residues. Between the trimmed V and J ends, which lost 0 bases and 0 bases, there was a span of 7 bases.

This chain uses TRBV10-3 with TRBJ2-3; tentatively, D is TRBD2 (5 bases). The CDR3 length is 16 residues. CDR1 is ENHRY and CDR2 is SYGVKD in the germline V gene. Trimming left V 0 bases short and J 3 bases short, with 13 bases between. The CDR3 loop is CAISESAGKATDTQYF. As DNA, the CDR3 is TGTGCCATCAGTGAGTCGGCCGGGAAGGCGACAGATACGCAGTATTTT.

The chain links TRBV2 to TRBJ1-1; no firm D call. The CDR3 loop spans 15 amino acids. V lost 6 bases and J 3 bases, leaving 17 bases between the germline ends. Germline CDR1 SNHLY, CDR2 FYNNEI. Here the CDR3 DNA reads TGTGCCAGCAGGACGGACGGGGTGAAGGACACTGAAGCTTTCTTT. Translation: CASRTDGVKDTEAFF.

On this clone: The junction differs from germline at one of its ends, possibly a read error. V gene TRBV7-2 combines with J gene TRBJ2-1; maybe TRBD2 (7 bases). The CDR3 sequence is 11 residues long. The V gene's germline CDR1 is SGHTA and CDR2 FQGNSA. The CDR3 DNA reads TGTGCCAGCAGCTTCGGGGGGCCTCCGGTCTTC. It translates to CASSFGGPPVF.

This clone was recorded at least ten times. The V call is TRBV7-8, the J call TRBJ2-7, with TRBD2 as a possible D gene (5 bases). CDR3 size: 12 residues. V was pared by 5 bases and J by 2 bases, with 7 bases between. The germline V gene encodes CDR1 SGHVS and CDR2 FQNEAQ. In DNA form, the CDR3 reads TGTGCCAGCAGCGTGACTACCTACGAGCAGTACTTC. It specifies CASSVTTYEQYF.